This is a list of T cell receptor beta chains from one sample in a study of cytomegalovirus exposure and HLA in healthy donors. Data came from immunoSEQ multiplex PCR; TCRdb stores just in-frame clones and leaves some out. This repertoire shows around 300,000 clones, nearly 90% found once; its top ten account for around 0.88%. The specimen sequenced was PBMCs. The source is a man aged 30-40 years in good health and CMV-seronegative. The CDR3 runs from the conserved cysteine through the conserved F or W. The D gene is left open where the match is weak. Rows may omit the clone size; those that give it use once, few, many or a size class.

TRBV10-1	TRBD2	TRBJ2-3	few	TGCGCCAGCAGCCCTACTAGCGGGGTTTCCACAGATACGCAGTATTTT	CASSPTSGVSTDTQYF
TRBV18	TRBD2	TRBJ2-3	.	TGTGCCAGCTCACCTTTGAAGACTAGCGGTGGTACAGATACGCAGTATTTT	CASSPLKTSGGTDTQYF
TRBV7-9	.	TRBJ1-2	.	TGTGCCAGCAGCGGCCTTAGCCGGACAGCGAATGGCTACACCTTC	CASSGLSRTANGYTF
TRBV6-6	.	TRBJ2-3	.	TGTGCCAGCAGTTACAGGGGGCCTAGCGCAGATACGCAGTATTTT	CASSYRGPSADTQYF
TRBV9	.	TRBJ2-2	.	TGTGCCAGCAGCTCCCCGCGAGCGAACACCGGGGAGCTGTTTTTT	CASSSPRANTGELFF
TRBV5-1	TRBD2	TRBJ2-3	.	TGCGCCAGCAGCTCGTTAGCGGGGGGTATCACAGATACGCAGTATTTT	CASSSLAGGITDTQYF
TRBV5-5	.	TRBJ2-7	.	TGTGCCAGCAGCTTGGCCAGGACTATTAACTACGAGCAGTACTTC	CASSLARTINYEQYF
TRBV27	TRBD2	TRBJ2-1	.	TGTGCCAGCAGTTTCCGCGGGGGGGCGCAGTTCTTC	CASSFRGGAQFF
TRBV4-1	.	TRBJ1-4	once	TGCGCCAGCAGCCTTACAGGCGTAACTAATGAAAAACTGTTTTTT	CASSLTGVTNEKLFF
TRBV6-4	.	TRBJ2-7	.	TGTGCAGGCGGGTGCGGGCAGTTCTACGAGCAGTACTTC	CAGGCGQFYEQYF
TRBV2	.	TRBJ2-7	.	TGTGCCAGCAGTCACGGGACCTACGAGCAGTACTTC	CASSHGTYEQYF
TRBV4-1	.	TRBJ1-2	.	TGCGCCAGCAGCCAAGTACAGGCTTATGGCTACACCTTC	CASSQVQAYGYTF
TRBV27	TRBD1	TRBJ2-3	.	TGTGCCAGCGGCTACAGGGGAAAAGATACGCAGTATTTT	CASGYRGKDTQYF
TRBV6-5	TRBD1	TRBJ2-7	.	TGTGCCAGCAGTTTACAGGGGGCGTTGTCCGACGAGCAGTACTTC	CASSLQGALSDEQYF
TRBV5-4	.	TRBJ2-2	.	TGTGCCAGCAGCCGGACCCTAGCTGTCGGTACCGGGGAGCTGTTTTTT	CASSRTLAVGTGELFF
TRBV4-3	TRBD2	TRBJ2-5	.	TGCGCCAGCAGCCAAGAACTAGCGGGGGGGGAGACCCAGTACTTC	CASSQELAGGETQYF
TRBV7-9	TRBD1	TRBJ1-6	.	TGTGCCAGCAGCTTAGTTACAGGGGCAGATTCACCCCTCCACTTT	CASSLVTGADSPLHF
TRBV15	.	TRBJ1-1	.	TGTGCCACCAGCGGAAGGAGGACTGAAGCTTTCTTT	CATSGRRTEAFF
TRBV12-5	.	TRBJ2-2	few	TGTGCTAGTGGTTCGGGACATCCCTCCGGGGAGCTGTTTTTT	CASGSGHPSGELFF
TRBV19	TRBD1	TRBJ1-1	.	TGTGCCAGTAGTATGTACTCGGGACAGGGGAACACTGAAGCTTTCTTT	CASSMYSGQGNTEAFF
TRBV6-6	.	TRBJ1-5	.	TGTGCCAGCAGTTACTCGGGAGGAGATCAGCCCCAGCATTTT	CASSYSGGDQPQHF
TRBV7-8	.	TRBJ1-4	.	TGTGCCAGCACCAAAAGTAGGGGTGCAACTAATGAAAAACTGTTTTTT	CASTKSRGATNEKLFF
TRBV6-5	TRBD1	TRBJ1-1	.	TGTGCCAGCAGATTGGGACAGATGAACACTGAAGCTTTCTTT	CASRLGQMNTEAFF
TRBV5-4	TRBD1	TRBJ2-2	.	TGTGCCAGCAGCGGAGGGACAGGGGGGTTCGGGGAGCTGTTTTTT	CASSGGTGGFGELFF
TRBV6-4	TRBD2	TRBJ2-3	.	TGTGCCAGCAGCCAGCGGGGGGCTCGAACAGATACGCAGTATTTT	CASSQRGARTDTQYF
TRBV15	.	TRBJ1-5	.	TGTGCCACCAGCAGAGAACGCACTTATAGCAATCAGCCCCAGCATTTT	CATSRERTYSNQPQHF
TRBV10-1	.	TRBJ1-1	.	TGCGCCAGCAGTGACTCCCGTGGCAGAAACACTGAAGCTTTCTTT	CASSDSRGRNTEAFF
TRBV4-1	.	TRBJ1-2	.	TGCGCCAGCAGCCGACAAGACGCGACCCTTTATGGCTACACCTTC	CASSRQDATLYGYTF
TRBV4-1	.	TRBJ1-3	.	TGCGCCAGCAGCCAAGACTGGGGAGGTGGAAACACCATATATTTT	CASSQDWGGGNTIYF
TRBV5-1	.	TRBJ2-4	.	TGCGCCAGCAGCTCCACCGGTCCGGCGAGTCGGGACATTCAGTACTTC	CASSSTGPASRDIQYF
TRBV6-5	TRBD1	TRBJ1-1	.	TGTGCCAGCAGACTCGTTGCAGGGGGTACTGAAGCTTTCTTT	CASRLVAGGTEAFF
TRBV29-1	TRBD1	TRBJ2-2	.	TGCAGCGTGCTATGGACAGGGAGAGGCGCCACCGGGGAGCTGTTTTTT	CSVLWTGRGATGELFF
TRBV6-1	.	TRBJ2-7	.	TGTGCCAGTCGGCCCCCAGGGACTCCAAACGAGCAGTACTTC	CASRPPGTPNEQYF
TRBV5-5	TRBD2	TRBJ2-3	.	TGTGCCAGCAGCTCCGGGACTAGCGGGCCCGGGGATACGCAGTATTTT	CASSSGTSGPGDTQYF
TRBV6-5	.	TRBJ2-1	.	TGTGCCAGCAGTCAAGGACAGTACAATGAGCAGTTCTTC	CASSQGQYNEQFF
TRBV18	TRBD1	TRBJ2-7	.	TGTGCCAGCTCACCCCAGACAGGGGACGGATCCTACGAGCAGTACTTC	CASSPQTGDGSYEQYF
TRBV18	TRBD1	TRBJ1-6	.	TGTGCCAGCTCACCAATCGGGGACAGGGGATCATGGTCACCCCTCCACTTT	CASSPIGDRGSWSPLHF
TRBV7-9	TRBD1	TRBJ1-1	.	TGTGCCAGCAGCGCGTACGACAGGGGGAATACTGAAGCTTTCTTT	CASSAYDRGNTEAFF
TRBV29-1	.	TRBJ2-7	.	TGCAGCGTCAGGGATATCCGGCAGTACTTC	CSVRDIRQYF
TRBV27	TRBD1	TRBJ2-1	.	TGTGCCAGCAGCCTGATCAGGGGGCCCTACAATGAGCAGTTCTTC	CASSLIRGPYNEQFF
TRBV28	TRBD1	TRBJ1-2	few	TGTGCCAGCAGTGCCACCGGGACAGGGAACTATGGCTACACCTTC	CASSATGTGNYGYTF
TRBV30	.	TRBJ1-1	.	TGTGCCTGGAGTGTTAGCAGGAACACTGAAGCTTTCTTT	CAWSVSRNTEAFF
TRBV30	.	TRBJ2-2	once	TGTGCCTGGAGTGTACTCCTCACCGGGGAGCTGTTTTTT	CAWSVLLTGELFF
TRBV7-4	.	TRBJ2-2	.	TGTGCCAGCAGCTTAGGGTCAGGGGCAGCGTTCACCGGGGAGCTGTTTTTT	CASSLGSGAAFTGELFF
TRBV14	TRBD2	TRBJ2-3	once	TGTGCCAGCAGCCAAGGAGGGCGGGGGTTCACAGATACGCAGTATTTT	CASSQGGRGFTDTQYF
TRBV6-5	.	TRBJ2-5	.	TGTGCCAGCACCCCTGCGGGACGAGAGACCCAGTACTTC	CASTPAGRETQYF
TRBV7-2	.	TRBJ2-5	.	TGTGCCAGCAGCCCTTCAGAGACCCAGTACTTC	CASSPSETQYF
TRBV28	.	TRBJ2-5	.	TGTGCCAGCAGTCCCGGACTAAGCCAAGAGACCCAGTACTTC	CASSPGLSQETQYF
TRBV7-9	.	TRBJ2-1	.	TGTGCCAGCAGCTCCCTTGACTACACCGGGAATGAGCAGTTCTTC	CASSSLDYTGNEQFF
TRBV7-2	TRBD1	TRBJ1-2	.	TGTGCCAGCAGCTTACCCGGGACAGATATTTCCTATCAAGGCTACACCTTC	CASSLPGTDISYQGYTF
TRBV7-2	TRBD1	TRBJ2-7	.	TGTGCCAGCAGCTTAATGACAGGGATGGCCTACGAGCAGTACTTC	CASSLMTGMAYEQYF